Following are 12 T cell receptor beta chains from one sample sequenced in a study of blood T cells in healthy people across ages. Primed by a sample-barcoded 5' primer and a J-beta primer mix, a second PCR proceeded for about 7 to 11 cycles. In TCRdb, the 5' RACE reads were re-called with MiXCR into one record per CDR3 protein. Of roughly 1,500,000 distinct CDR3 sequences in the sample, 35% to 45% were seen once. The source material was blood. These receptors were taken from a woman aged 18-29 years in good health.

This clonotype was detected only a few times. The chain is built from TRBV18 and TRBJ2-3, with 8 bases that match TRBD2. The V segment lost 3 bases and the J segment 1 base; nucleotides outside the gene matches: 12. The germline CDR1 and CDR2 sequences are KGHSH and LQKENI. This CDR3 spans 18 amino acids. This chain's CDR3 is CASSPLFSGRARTDTQYF. The CDR3 DNA follows: TGTGCCAGCTCACCCCTTTTTTCCGGGAGGGCCCGCACAGATACGCAGTATTTT.

The chain is built from TRBV6-1 and TRBJ1-4, with a tentative D call TRBD1 (5 bases). This CDR3 comprises 13 residues. Trimming cost V 2 bases and J 5 bases, with 6 bases left between them. Germline CDR1 MNHNS, CDR2 SASEGT. DNA for the CDR3: TGTGCCAGCAGTGAATGGGGGAATGAAAAACTGTTTTTT. Translating it yields CASSEWGNEKLFF.

Only a few counts were recorded for this clonotype. This sequence joins TRBV9 and TRBJ1-1, with D uncertain. The germline V gene has CDR1 SGDLS and CDR2 YYNGEE. The V end lost 3 bases, the J end lost 0 bases, and 9 bases lay between the germline ends. The CDR3 length is 14 residues. The CDR3 DNA reads TGTGCCAGCAGCGCGACATTGATGAACACTGAAGCTTTCTTT. Amino acids: CASSATLMNTEAFF.

This clonotype was seen only a few times. The chain recombines TRBV18 with TRBJ2-3; TRBD2 matches 8 bases. With V trimmed by 3 bases and J by 8 bases, 13 bases remained unmatched. CDR1 is KGHSH, CDR2 LQKENI, per germline. The CDR3 spans 16 residues. The CDR3 is CASSPFSGTESGTQYF. CDR3 coding DNA: TGTGCCAGCTCACCCTTTAGCGGGACCGAGAGTGGTACGCAGTATTTT.

In its sample, this clonotype was seen many times. The chain recombines TRBV29-1 with TRBJ2-3, with D unresolved. This CDR3 is 15 amino acids long. Germline loops: CDR1 SQVTM, CDR2 ANQGSEA. Trimming cost V 2 bases and J 5 bases, with 17 bases left between them. For the CDR3, the DNA is TGCAGCGTTGAATCAAGGGTGGAGAATAGAGATACGCAGTATTTT. Residues: CSVESRVENRDTQYF.

There are many counts of this clonotype. The chain carries TRBV7-2 and TRBJ2-4, with D hard to call. The germline CDR1 and CDR2 sequences are SGHTA and FQGNSA. The ends were cut back, 1 base at V and 6 bases at J, with 10 bases in the middle. CDR3 length: 14 residues. The CDR3 DNA sequence: TGTGCCAGCAGCTTAGAGGGTAACAGAAACATTCAGTACTTC. Encoded protein: CASSLEGNRNIQYF.

This clonotype has only a few counts. The rearrangement uses TRBV4-2 and TRBJ2-1; 7 positions agree with TRBD2. The CDR3 is 17 amino acids. V shed 1 base, J shed 6 bases, and the junction held 12 bases outside the gene matches. Germline V lookup: CDR1 LGHNA, CDR2 YNFKEQ. For the CDR3, the DNA is TGTGCCAGCAGCCAAGCCGCCCTAGCGGAGATCCCCAATGAGCAGTTCTTC. Protein sequence: CASSQAALAEIPNEQFF.

The chain combines TRBV27 with TRBJ2-3; D gene uncertain. Germline CDR1 MNHEY, CDR2 SMNVEV (reference sequence). This CDR3 comprises 14 residues. With 2 bases removed from V and 5 bases from J, the gap between germline ends came to 11 bases. The DNA for the CDR3 is TGTGCCAGCAGTTTAAAGTATGCGGTAGATACGCAGTATTTT. It is translated as CASSLKYAVDTQYF.

This clonotype was recorded a few times. This chain links TRBV28 with TRBJ1-2; no reliable D call. This CDR3 has 13 amino acids. V shed 5 bases and J shed 7 bases, with 14 bases lying between them. Per the germline V gene, CDR1 is MDHEN and CDR2 is SYDVKM. In DNA, the CDR3 is TGTGCCAGCAGTCCCACCGGGAGGCCTGGCTACACCTTC. Amino acid sequence: CASSPTGRPGYTF.

This clonotype was seen more than once but under ten times. The chain links TRBV6-5 to TRBJ2-1; D gene uncertain. The V end lost 2 bases, the J end lost 5 bases, and 4 bases lay between the germline ends. Looked up from germline, CDR1 is MNHEY and CDR2 is SVGAGI. This CDR3 spans 12 amino acids. CDR3 region: CASSYNNNEQFF. The CDR3 DNA sequence: TGTGCCAGCAGTTACAATAACAATGAGCAGTTCTTC.

This clonotype appeared a few times. The chain's CDR3 is CSAGLSGGADTQYF. The CDR3 DNA sequence: TGCAGTGCAGGACTTAGCGGGGGTGCAGATACGCAGTATTTT. The chain carries TRBV20-1 and TRBJ2-3, with 9 positions matching TRBD2. V shed 6 bases, J shed 4 bases, and the junction held 8 bases outside the gene matches. The CDR3 has 14 residues. The germline V gene has CDR1 DFQATT and CDR2 SNEGSKA (reference sequence).

The chain employs TRBV29-1 and TRBJ1-5; TRBD1 might be the D (5 bases). CDR3 length: 15 amino acids. The germline V and J ends were trimmed by 4 bases and 0 bases, with 13 bases remaining between them. Germline assignment: CDR1 SQVTM and CDR2 ANQGSEA. CDR3 coding DNA: TGCAGCGTTGGATCCGACAGCAATAGCAATCAGCCCCAGCATTTT. Translated, it gives CSVGSDSNSNQPQHF.